A selection of T cell receptor beta chains follows, all from one sample in a study of response to subunit inactivated influenza vaccine. TCRdb analysed the RT-PCR reads with MiXCR anew, one entry per CDR3 protein. This table holds about 700,000 distinct CDR3 sequences, about 15% found once. The specimen comprised PBMCs from blood, sampled roughly 15 days before vaccination. The receptors stem from a man aged 45 to 65 who received an inactivated influenza vaccine. CDR3s include the opening cysteine and the closing phenylalanine or tryptophan. The D gene is left open where the match is weak. The listing skips clone size in some rows; elsewhere it reads once, few, many or a size class.

size	D	V	J	DNA	CDR3
NA	TRBD1	TRBV10-3	TRBJ2-7	TGTGCCATCTGTGGTGGACAGGGGGCCTACGAGCAGTACTTC	CAICGGQGAYEQYF
NA	TRBD2	TRBV12-3/TRBV12-4	TRBJ2-1	TGTGCCAGCAGCGCCCCGGCGGGGGGGGAATACAATGAGCAGTTCTTC	CASSAPAGGEYNEQFF
NA	NA	TRBV4-1	TRBJ1-2	TGCGCCAGCAGCCAAGATTTGACCTTTAATGGCTACACCTTC	CASSQDLTFNGYTF
NA	TRBD1	TRBV7-9	TRBJ2-7	TGTGCCAGCGGGCGGACAGGGGCCTGGGAGCAGTACTTC	CASGRTGAWEQYF
NA	NA	TRBV7-6	TRBJ1-4	TGTGCCAGCAGCCCGGGGGGACAATATAATGAAAAACTGTTTTTT	CASSPGGQYNEKLFF
few	NA	TRBV21-1	TRBJ2-3	TGTGCCAGCAGTAATGTTCACGGACTAGCGGGAGAAGTGGATACGCAGTATTTT	CASSNVHGLAGEVDTQYF
NA	TRBD1	TRBV29-1	TRBJ1-1	TGCAGCGTAGGGGGACAGGGGTACAAAGCTTTCTTT	CSVGGQGYKAFF
few	NA	TRBV4-3	TRBJ2-1	TGCGCCAGCAGCGAGGACTGGAGACCCGTGTATGAGCAGTTCTTC	CASSEDWRPVYEQFF
many	NA	TRBV4-3	TRBJ2-2	TGCGCCAGCAGCCCAGTAGGGGACCTGAACACCGGGGAGCTGTTTTTT	CASSPVGDLNTGELFF
many	TRBD1	TRBV11-1	TRBJ2-6	TGTGCCAGCAGCTTAGGGTACCGGGACAGCCCGCGCGGGGCCAACGTCCTGACTTTC	CASSLGYRDSPRGANVLTF
once	TRBD2	TRBV24-1	TRBJ2-2	TGTGCCACCAGTGATCCTGGACTAGCTGGGTACACCGGGGAGCTGTTTTTT	CATSDPGLAGYTGELFF